This TCR beta chain was captured in a study of blood T cell repertoires in COVID-19. Per the original methods: For nucleated cells, counts were estimated from reference gene primer amplification. Sequencing used immunoSEQ multiplex PCR; TCRdb keeps in-frame clones, though not all of them. V, J and clone size are those of that table, while D and trimming were read from the DNA. The repertoire consists of 310,000 or so clones, with under 90% occurring once and the leading ten covering about 10%. Germline loops: CDR1 MNHEY, CDR2 SVGAGI. The V gene end was trimmed by 4 bases and the J gene end by 0 bases; junction bases not matched to a gene: 6. The CDR3 covers 16 residues.

The receptor was derived from a woman younger than 30 who had recovered from COVID-19. The sample taken for sequencing was PBMCs or T cells enriched from blood (not recorded which). The gene calls are TRBV6-5 and TRBJ1-2, with 9 bases matching TRBD1. This CDR3 reads CASSSGTGFSNYGYTF. Here the CDR3 DNA reads TGTGCCAGCAGTTCCGGGACAGGGTTCTCTAACTATGGCTACACCTTC.